The clone carrying this TCR beta chain was counted between two and nine times. Its antigen is as yet unknown. Specified time point: peripheral blood 6 weeks after treatment start. This record belongs to a study of PD-L1 blockade in urothelial cancer. Study context: The study started patients on atezolizumab in about 2014, giving 1,200 mg intravenously every 3 weeks. Male sex and bladder-origin urothelial cancer were recorded for about 90% of the 29 patients.

Germline loops: CDR1 SNHLY, CDR2 FYNNEI. V was pared by 9 bases and J by 0 bases, with 9 bases between. The CDR3 sequence is 12 residues long. Study-wide results and limits: More expansion of tumor-associated blood clones, seen at 3 weeks, marked durable-benefit patients.

Only in-frame clones appear in the TCRdb table, and some are missing; sequencing was by immunoSEQ multiplex PCR. The sample records some 120,000 clones, approximately 85% being singletons. The source material was PBMCs, sampled around atezolizumab (anti-PD-L1) treatment. The chain recombines TRBV2 with TRBJ2-7, with D possibly matching TRBD1 (6 bases). The receptor comes from a man aged 45-65 years with urothelial cancer. The chain's CDR3 is CASRTDSYEQYF. The DNA of the CDR3 is TGTGCCAGTCGGACAGACTCCTACGAGCAGTACTTC. Drawing the rest from reference TRBV2 and TRBJ2-7, the complete variable domain is EPEVTQTPSHQVTQMGQEVILRCVPISNHLYFYWYRQILGQKVEFLVSFYNNEISEKSEIFDDQFSVERPDGSNFTLKIRSTKLEDSAMYFCASRTDSYEQYFGPGTRLTVT.